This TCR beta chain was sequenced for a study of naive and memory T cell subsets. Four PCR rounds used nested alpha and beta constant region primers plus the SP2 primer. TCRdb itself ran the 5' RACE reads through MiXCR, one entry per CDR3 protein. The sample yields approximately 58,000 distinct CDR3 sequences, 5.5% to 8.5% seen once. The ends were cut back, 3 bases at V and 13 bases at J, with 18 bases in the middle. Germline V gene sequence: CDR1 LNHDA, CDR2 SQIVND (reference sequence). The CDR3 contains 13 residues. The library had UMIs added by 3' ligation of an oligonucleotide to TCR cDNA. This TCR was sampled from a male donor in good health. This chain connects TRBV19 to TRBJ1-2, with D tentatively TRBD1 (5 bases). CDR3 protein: CASSIHEGQGFTF. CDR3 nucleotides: TGTGCCAGTAGTATCCATGAAGGTCAGGGTTTCACCTTC.